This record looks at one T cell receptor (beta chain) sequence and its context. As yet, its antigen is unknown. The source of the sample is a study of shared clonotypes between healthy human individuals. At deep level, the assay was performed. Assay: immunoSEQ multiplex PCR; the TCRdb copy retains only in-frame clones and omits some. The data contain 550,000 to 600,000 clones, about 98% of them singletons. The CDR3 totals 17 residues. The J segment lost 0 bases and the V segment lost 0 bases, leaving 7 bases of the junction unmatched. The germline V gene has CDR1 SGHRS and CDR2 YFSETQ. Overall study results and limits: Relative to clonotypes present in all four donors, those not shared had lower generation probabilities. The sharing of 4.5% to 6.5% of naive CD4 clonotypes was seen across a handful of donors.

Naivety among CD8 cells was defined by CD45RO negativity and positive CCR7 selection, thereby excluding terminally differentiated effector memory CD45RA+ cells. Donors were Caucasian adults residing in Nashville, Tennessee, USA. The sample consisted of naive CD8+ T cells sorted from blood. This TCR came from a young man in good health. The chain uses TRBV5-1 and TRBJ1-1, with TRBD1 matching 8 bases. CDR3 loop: CASSLVSTGVMNTEAFF. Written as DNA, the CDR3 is TGCGCCAGCAGCTTGGTATCGACAGGGGTCATGAACACTGAAGCTTTCTTT.